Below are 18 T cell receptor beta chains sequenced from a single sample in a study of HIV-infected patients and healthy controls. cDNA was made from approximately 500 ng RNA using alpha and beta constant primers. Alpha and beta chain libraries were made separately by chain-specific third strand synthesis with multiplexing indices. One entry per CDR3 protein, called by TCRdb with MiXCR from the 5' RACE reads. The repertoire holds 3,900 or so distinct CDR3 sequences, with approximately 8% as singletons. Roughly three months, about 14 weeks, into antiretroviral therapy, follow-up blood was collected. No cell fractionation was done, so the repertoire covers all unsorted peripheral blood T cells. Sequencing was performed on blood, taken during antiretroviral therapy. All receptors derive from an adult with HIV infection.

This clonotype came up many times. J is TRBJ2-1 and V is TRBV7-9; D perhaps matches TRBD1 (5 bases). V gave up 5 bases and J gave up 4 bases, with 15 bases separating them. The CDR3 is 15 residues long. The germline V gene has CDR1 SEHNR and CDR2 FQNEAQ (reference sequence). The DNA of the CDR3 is TGTGCCAGCAGCCCTATGGGGCCTTCGTACAATGAGCAGTTCTTC. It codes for CASSPMGPSYNEQFF.

The CDR3 protein is CAISEFSSYQETQYF. CDR3 bases: TGTGCCATCAGTGAGTTTAGTAGCTACCAAGAGACCCAGTACTTC. V is TRBV10-3 and J is TRBJ2-5; unclear D gene. Germline lookup yields CDR1 ENHRY and CDR2 SYGVKD. Trimming shortened V by 1 base and J by 0 bases, and 9 bases separated the two germline ends. This CDR3 comprises 15 residues.

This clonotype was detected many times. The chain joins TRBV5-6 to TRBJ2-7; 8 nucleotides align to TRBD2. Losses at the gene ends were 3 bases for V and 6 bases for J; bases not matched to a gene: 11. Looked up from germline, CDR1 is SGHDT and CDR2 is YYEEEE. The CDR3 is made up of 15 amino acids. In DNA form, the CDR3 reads TGTGCCAGCAGCTCTCGGACTAGCAGTCTCGTCGAGCAGTACTTC. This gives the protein CASSSRTSSLVEQYF.

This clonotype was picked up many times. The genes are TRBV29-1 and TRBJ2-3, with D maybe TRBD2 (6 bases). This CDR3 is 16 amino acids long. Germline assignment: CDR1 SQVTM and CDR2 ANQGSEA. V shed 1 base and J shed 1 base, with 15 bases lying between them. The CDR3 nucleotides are TGCAGCGTTGAAGGAACGGTCCGGAGGGGCACAGATACGCAGTATTTT. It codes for CSVEGTVRRGTDTQYF.

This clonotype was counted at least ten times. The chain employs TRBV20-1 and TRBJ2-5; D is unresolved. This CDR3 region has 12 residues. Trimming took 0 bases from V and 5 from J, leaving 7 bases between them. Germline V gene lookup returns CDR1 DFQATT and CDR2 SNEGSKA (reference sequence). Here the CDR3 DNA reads TGCAGTGCTAGAGAGGTACAGGAGACCCAGTACTTC. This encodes CSAREVQETQYF.

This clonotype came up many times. The CDR3 region is CSAPDREADTQYF. CDR3 bases: TGCAGTGCTCCGGACAGGGAAGCAGATACGCAGTATTTT. The genes are TRBV20-1 and TRBJ2-3; 8 bases map to TRBD1. The CDR3 spans 13 residues. Per germline, CDR1 DFQATT and CDR2 SNEGSKA (reference sequence). With V trimmed by 5 bases and J by 4 bases, 5 bases remained unmatched.

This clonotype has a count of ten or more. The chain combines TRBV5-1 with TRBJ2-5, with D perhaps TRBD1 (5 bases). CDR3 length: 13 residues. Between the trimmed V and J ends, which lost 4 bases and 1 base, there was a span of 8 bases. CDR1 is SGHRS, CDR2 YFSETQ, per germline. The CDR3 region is CASSVQGQETQYF. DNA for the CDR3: TGCGCCAGCAGCGTGCAGGGCCAAGAGACCCAGTACTTC.

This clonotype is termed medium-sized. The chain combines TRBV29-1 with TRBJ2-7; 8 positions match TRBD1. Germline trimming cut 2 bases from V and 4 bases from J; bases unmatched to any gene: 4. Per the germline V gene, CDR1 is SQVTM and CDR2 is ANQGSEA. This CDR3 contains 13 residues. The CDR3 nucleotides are TGCAGCGTTGAATCGCGGACAGGGTACGAGCAGTACTTC. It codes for CSVESRTGYEQYF.

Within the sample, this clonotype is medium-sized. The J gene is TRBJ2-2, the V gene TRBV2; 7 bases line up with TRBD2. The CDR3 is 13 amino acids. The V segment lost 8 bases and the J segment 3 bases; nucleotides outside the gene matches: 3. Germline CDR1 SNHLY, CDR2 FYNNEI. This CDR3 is CASGGDYTGELFF. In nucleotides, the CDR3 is TGTGCCAGCGGGGGGGATTACACCGGGGAGCTGTTTTTT.

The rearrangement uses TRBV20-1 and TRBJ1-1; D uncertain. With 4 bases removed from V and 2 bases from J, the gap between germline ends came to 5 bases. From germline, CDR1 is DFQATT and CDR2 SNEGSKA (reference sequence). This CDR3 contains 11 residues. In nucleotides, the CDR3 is TGCAGTGCTAATAGAAACACTGAAGCTTTCTTT. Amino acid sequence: CSANRNTEAFF.

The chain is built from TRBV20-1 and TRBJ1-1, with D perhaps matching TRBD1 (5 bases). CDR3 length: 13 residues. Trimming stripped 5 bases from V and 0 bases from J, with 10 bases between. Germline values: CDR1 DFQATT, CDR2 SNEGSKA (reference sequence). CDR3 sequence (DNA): TGCAGTGCTGCCCGGGGGATGAACACTGAAGCTTTCTTT. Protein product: CSAARGMNTEAFF.

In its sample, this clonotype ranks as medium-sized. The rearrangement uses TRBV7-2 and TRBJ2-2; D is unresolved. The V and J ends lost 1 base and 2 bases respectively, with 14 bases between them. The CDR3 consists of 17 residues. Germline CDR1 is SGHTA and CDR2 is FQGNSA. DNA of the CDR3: TGTGCCAGCAGCTTAGGCACAAACCCCTTAAACACCGGGGAGCTGTTTTTT. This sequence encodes CASSLGTNPLNTGELFF.

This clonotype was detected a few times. The CDR3 here is CASSVLNYGYTF. CDR3 DNA sequence: TGTGCCAGCAGTGTGCTGAACTATGGCTACACCTTC. The V call is TRBV2, the J call TRBJ1-2; no definite D call. From germline, CDR1 is SNHLY and CDR2 FYNNEI. The CDR3 covers 12 residues. V dropped 4 bases and J dropped 2 bases, with 5 bases sitting between them.

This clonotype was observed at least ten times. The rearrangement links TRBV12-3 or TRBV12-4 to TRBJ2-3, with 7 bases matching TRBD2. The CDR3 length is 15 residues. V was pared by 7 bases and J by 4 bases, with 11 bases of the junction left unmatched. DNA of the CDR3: TGTGCCAGCATTTCGACTAGCCGGGGCGCAGATACGCAGTATTTT. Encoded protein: CASISTSRGADTQYF.

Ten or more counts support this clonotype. The CDR3 here is CSATYGALEKLFF. The CDR3 DNA reads TGCAGTGCTACTTACGGGGCCTTAGAAAAACTGTTTTTT. V is TRBV20-1 and J is TRBJ1-4, with D maybe TRBD1 (5 bases). This CDR3 spans 13 amino acids. V was trimmed by 4 bases and J by 8 bases, leaving 14 bases between them. CDR1 DFQATT and CDR2 SNEGSKA come from the germline V gene (reference sequence).

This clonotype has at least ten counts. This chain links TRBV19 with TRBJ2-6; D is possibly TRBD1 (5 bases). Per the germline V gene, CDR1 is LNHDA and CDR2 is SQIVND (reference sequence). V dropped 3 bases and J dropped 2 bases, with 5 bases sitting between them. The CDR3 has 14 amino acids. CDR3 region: CASSMTAGANVLTF. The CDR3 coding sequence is TGTGCCAGTAGTATGACAGCTGGGGCCAACGTCCTGACTTTC.

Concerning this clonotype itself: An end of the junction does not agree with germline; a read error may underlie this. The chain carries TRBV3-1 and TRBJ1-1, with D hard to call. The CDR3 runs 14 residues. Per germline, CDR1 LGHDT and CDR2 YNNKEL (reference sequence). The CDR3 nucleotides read TGTGCCAGCAGCCCCATGGGCGGTTTCCCTGAAGCCTTCTTT. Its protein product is CASSPMGGFPEAFF.

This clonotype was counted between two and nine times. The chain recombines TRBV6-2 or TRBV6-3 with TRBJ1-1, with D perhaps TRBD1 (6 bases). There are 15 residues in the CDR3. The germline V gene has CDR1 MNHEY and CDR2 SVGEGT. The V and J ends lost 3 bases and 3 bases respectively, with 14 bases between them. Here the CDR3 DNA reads TGTGCCAGCAGTTATTTTCCAGGGGCCGACACTGAAGCTTTCTTT. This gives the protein CASSYFPGADTEAFF.